The 4 T cell receptor beta chains listed next were all sequenced from one sample in a study of blood T cell repertoires in COVID-19. Some clones are missing from TCRdb's copy, which holds only in-frame ones; the method was immunoSEQ multiplex PCR. The sample records 220,000 or so clones, around 91% being singletons. Sequenced material: PBMCs or T cells enriched from blood (not recorded which). The receptors were gathered from a man aged 25 to 45 who had been exposed to COVID-19.

The chain couples TRBV7-3 to TRBJ1-2; 7 positions match TRBD1. The CDR3 has 13 amino acids. CDR1 SGHTA and CDR2 FQGTGA come from the germline V gene. V gave up 4 bases and J gave up 8 bases; unmatched junction bases: 7. The CDR3 DNA is TGTGCCAGCAGCTCCAGGGGGGCACGGGGCTACACCTTC. Protein sequence: CASSSRGARGYTF.

The rearrangement uses TRBV20-1 and TRBJ1-4, with 7 bases fitting TRBD1. CDR1 DFQATT and CDR2 SNEGSKA come from the germline V gene (reference sequence). The CDR3 sequence is 11 residues long. The V segment lost 6 bases and the J segment 10 bases; nucleotides outside the gene matches: 5. The CDR3 DNA reads as TGCAGTGCCAGACAGGGCGGAAAACTGTTTTTT. Protein sequence: CSARQGGKLFF.

This chain uses TRBV9 with TRBJ1-1; D perhaps matches TRBD1 (5 bases). Trimming took 4 bases from V and 4 from J, leaving 17 bases between them. The CDR3 length is 15 residues. Germline CDR1 and CDR2: SGDLS and YYNGEE. The CDR3 bases are TGTGCCAGCAGCCCCAGGACACTAATGGGCACTGAAGCTTTCTTT. It is translated as CASSPRTLMGTEAFF.

The chain has TRBV6-2 or TRBV6-3 and TRBJ2-3; D gene ambiguous. The CDR3 has 13 residues. Germline V lookup: CDR1 MNHEY, CDR2 SVGEGT. The V gene lost 7 bases and the J gene lost 2 bases, with 10 bases spanning the gap. The CDR3 loop reads CASTPRDTDTQYF. The DNA for the CDR3 is TGTGCCAGCACCCCTAGAGACACAGATACGCAGTATTTT.